This TCR beta chain was recovered during a study of esophageal squamous cell carcinoma under preoperative chemotherapy. Study-level background: Samples included peripheral blood T cells as well as tumor-infiltrating lymphocytes.

Study-wide points: Tumor-infiltrating lymphocytes showed no significant post-chemotherapy TCR diversity increase, unlike peripheral T cells. Clonal contraction, more than amplification, hit abundant clones after paclitaxel-nedaplatin.

As concerns this clonotype: As yet, its antigen is unknown. One end of the junction does not line up with germline, which may come from a read error.

TCRdb processed the PCR reads anew with MiXCR; each CDR3 protein has one entry. The sample lists roughly 30,000 distinct CDR3 sequences, roughly 52% occurring once. Noted time point: after preoperative PTX-NDP chemotherapy. Patients received paclitaxel-nedaplatin as preoperative chemotherapy before surgery. Looked up from germline, CDR1 is SGHTA and CDR2 is FQGNSA. This CDR3 has 18 residues. This chain links TRBV7-2 with TRBJ2-4; D tentatively fits TRBD1 or TRBD2 (5 bases each). This material was acquired from a patient given preoperative chemotherapy. The receptor was derived from a human donor with esophageal squamous cell carcinoma. The donor label of this sample is uncertain. CDR3 sequence: CASSCEGTEPMVQNIQYF. CDR3 sequence (DNA): TGTGCCAGCAGCTGTGAGGGGACCGAGCCCATGGTCCAAAACATCCAGTACTTC.